This record covers a single TCR beta chain. Its antigen is still unknown. With 5 bases clipped from V and 5 bases from J, the junction kept 10 bases outside the gene matches. The germline gives CDR1 LNHDA, CDR2 SQIVND (reference sequence). The CDR3 extends over 15 amino acids. Libraries were prepared by immunoSEQ multiplex PCR; TCRdb keeps only in-frame clonotypes and omits some of them. The data show some 86,000 clones, about 90% seen once. The sample comes from a study of OX40 agonist ivuxolimab in advanced cancers. Study results and caveats: Clonal expansion from baseline to week 6 occurred in both CD4+ and CD8+ T cells.

Anyone with autoimmune disease history or systemic immunosuppression was excluded. The sample here was CD4+ or CD8+ T cells sorted from blood, taken in a trial of the OX40 agonist ivuxolimab. This receptor was taken from an adult with an advanced solid tumor such as melanoma, head and neck, liver or kidney cancer. The chain uses TRBV19 and TRBJ2-5; 8 bases are a match to TRBD2. The CDR3 DNA is TGTGCCAGTAGTCCAGCGGGGGTCGACCGGGAGACCCAGTACTTC. Its protein is CASSPAGVDRETQYF.